This TCR beta chain was documented in a study of T cells in Graves' hyperthyroidism and ophthalmopathy (dated by TCRdb to about 2019). At the level of the whole study: Peripheral blood was sampled at the time of initial diagnosis, prior to any treatment. A discovery cohort of about 96 patients, roughly 45 with Graves' ophthalmopathy and 55 to 65 with stable Graves' hyperthyroidism, was used to find distinguishing TCR V-J signatures. Prospective prediction of ophthalmopathy was tested in an independent validation cohort of under 20 hyperthyroidism patients and 15 to 17 patients who later progressed to ophthalmopathy. The 95 to 100 discovery patients were randomly split 7:3 into training and test sets. The study also compared thyroid tissue and blood T-cell repertoires from several Graves' hyperthyroidism patients. Once sampling was done, hyperthyroidism patients were given methimazole at a starting dose of 30 mg daily, whereas ophthalmopathy patients were given high-dose intravenous methylprednisolone. TCR Vbeta CDR3 sequencing of 130 to 150 peripheral blood samples (over 40 ophthalmopathy, about 74 hyperthyroidism and approximately 17 progressor patients) is reported in the paper. Overall study results and their limits: A 13 V-J signature model separated ophthalmopathy from stable hyperthyroidism, with over 85% sensitivity and about 81% specificity in cross-validation and 80%/75% in testing. No statistical method was used to set the sample size in advance, and investigators knew the group allocation. In validation, the model predicted progression to ophthalmopathy with approximately 71% sensitivity and over 72% specificity, a median of about 6.7 months before onset. Most expanded thyroid clonotypes (frequency above 0.001) were also found in blood, which suggests that blood repertoires may mirror thyroid immune responses.

The TCR beta CDR3 regions were amplified from the RNA transcripts. A first-round RT-PCR of the TCR CDR3 used the HTBI primer set with the Qiagen OneStep RT-PCR kit. A second multiplex PCR round built the libraries, followed by size selection and purification. Sequencing of the libraries was done on an Illumina HiSeq2000 using paired-end 100 bp reads. For the original study's pipeline: SOAPnuke was used to process the raw data, removing reads that contained adapters or uncalled bases, had a mean Phred below 15, or lacked an exact match to the constant primer or identifier. COPE v1.2.5 was used to merge the high-quality paired reads, and each unique nucleotide sequence was defined as a clonotype. MiTCR v1.1 was used to align clonotypes to the IMGT TRBV, TRBD and TRBJ reference segments. The analysis included only V-J combinations with a frequency above 0.0001, which together covered around 99% of the repertoires. A TCS score was defined as the ratio of F50 (clonal expansion) to E x V (chaos), with BLOSUM62-based TCRdist applied between CDR3 peptides within each V-J. Welch's t-statistics and random forest reduced fewer than 600 V-J features to 10 to 15, which were used in a naive Bayes classifier (R e1071). Starting from the raw public reads, TCRdb applied fastp trimming at Q25, assembled clones with MiXCR and retained in-frame beta chains. One record per CDR3 amino acid sequence lists the most common genes and DNA. V and J calls and clone size were set by TCRdb, not the authors. The sample includes about 420,000 distinct CDR3 sequences, with 15% to 17% observed a single time. The ten largest make up roughly an eighth of the sample.

A patient counted as having stable Graves' hyperthyroidism if no progression to ophthalmopathy occurred over 18 months of follow-up. Hyperthyroidism patients were newly diagnosed, with disease duration under 2 months, and aged 18 to 65 years. Patients with uncontrolled infections, other autoimmune diseases, pregnancy or lactation were excluded. Diagnoses were based on clinical symptoms, serum thyroxine and TRAb, thyroid ultrasound and orbital computed tomography. PBMCs were isolated from approximately 10 ml of fresh peripheral blood by Ficoll-Paque density gradient centrifugation. Trizol reagent was used to extract total RNA, and RNA quality was then checked on an Agilent 2100 Bioanalyzer. This clonotype was found many times. Its cognate antigen has yet to be identified. No much larger clonotype is one base removed from it; base qualities were not supplied. For this chain, trimming is 4 bases at the V end and 2 bases at the J end, and the number of junction bases without a gene match is 2. The CDR3 has 14 amino acids, counting the end cysteine and phenylalanine. Only CDR3 DNA remains: 42 bases, in frame from the first base.

The receptor's source is a woman aged 18-30 years with Graves' hyperthyroidism. Here the chain combines TRBV12-3 or TRBV12-4 and TRBJ1-5; TRBD1 fits 7 bases in the junction. Sequencing was performed on blood. The nucleotides are TGTGCCAGCAGTTCGACAGGGCGCAATCAGCCCCAGCATTTT. Translation gives CASSSTGRNQPQHF.